This T cell receptor (beta chain) was observed in a study of spatial heterogeneity in lung cancer. Each CDR3 protein gets one entry after TCRdb re-called the 5' RACE reads with MiXCR. The table includes about 27,000 distinct CDR3 sequences, 5.4% detected once. Documented time point: blood at routine non-recurrence follow-up after resection. Whole RNA came from tumor, nontumor lung or frozen PBMC and was sequenced without being sorted. Trimming stripped 4 bases from V and 6 bases from J, with 8 bases between. The CDR3 runs 12 residues. Germline V CDR1 and CDR2: MNHEY, SMNVEV (reference sequence). This clonotype is categorized as medium-sized.

The receptor's source is a female donor with early-stage non-small cell lung cancer. Source: PBMCs, taken at follow-up. The chain carries TRBV27 and TRBJ2-3; no definite D call. The CDR3 reads CASSSPPDTQYF. The DNA for the CDR3 is TGTGCCAGCAGTTCCCCCCCGGATACGCAGTATTTT.